The 7 T cell receptor beta chains below come from one sample, sequenced in a study of identical twins. TCRdb passed the 5' RACE reads through MiXCR, listing each CDR3 protein once. The sample consists of hundreds of thousands of distinct CDR3 sequences, 20% to 30% of them appearing once. These records were also assigned to another study, of T cells expressing NK-cell markers.

Sequenced sample: CD4+ T cells sorted from blood. The receptor set was obtained from a woman between 18 and 29 years old in good health.

The J gene is TRBJ2-5, the V gene TRBV6-2 or TRBV6-3; TRBD1 matches 10 bases. Germline V gives CDR1 MNHEY, CDR2 SVGEGT. CDR3 length equals 14 residues. V gave up 2 bases and J gave up 4 bases; unmatched junction bases: 1. The CDR3 loop is CASSYRTGGETQYF. The CDR3 DNA sequence: TGTGCCAGCAGTTACCGGACAGGGGGAGAGACCCAGTACTTC.

This chain's CDR3 is CASSLAWGEREQFF. The CDR3 nucleotides read TGTGCCAGCAGCTTAGCGTGGGGAGAACGGGAGCAGTTCTTC. The chain uses TRBV7-2 and TRBJ2-1; D is possibly TRBD2 (5 bases). Germline V gene sequence: CDR1 SGHTA, CDR2 FQGNSA. Between the trimmed V and J ends, which lost 0 bases and 10 bases, there was a span of 13 bases. The CDR3 covers 14 residues.

V is TRBV19 and J is TRBJ1-2; the match to TRBD1 covers 9 bases. The V segment lost 6 bases and the J segment 8 bases; nucleotides outside the gene matches: 7. The germline V gene has CDR1 LNHDA and CDR2 SQIVND (reference sequence). This CDR3 has 13 residues. CDR3 DNA sequence: TGTGCCAGTAGCCGGAGGACAGGGGAAGGCTACACCTTC. It encodes CASSRRTGEGYTF.

In its sample, this clonotype was seen a few times. V and J are TRBV20-1 and TRBJ2-4, with D tentatively TRBD2 (5 bases). Trimming left V 6 bases short and J 3 bases short, with 12 bases between. Germline V lookup: CDR1 DFQATT, CDR2 SNEGSKA (reference sequence). The CDR3 extends over 13 amino acids. The CDR3 DNA sequence: TGCAGTGCCGAGAGACGGGACAAAAACATTCAGTACTTC. Amino acids: CSAERRDKNIQYF.

The chain uses TRBV5-1 and TRBJ1-2; D call uncertain. Germline CDR1 and CDR2: SGHRS and YFSETQ. The CDR3 extends over 14 amino acids. The ends were cut back, 1 base at V and 0 bases at J, with 7 bases in the middle. The CDR3 spells CASSLITANYGYTF. The CDR3 DNA reads as TGCGCCAGCAGCTTGATAACAGCTAACTATGGCTACACCTTC.

V and J are TRBV7-2 and TRBJ2-5; tentative D call: TRBD2 (5 bases). Germline lookup yields CDR1 SGHTA and CDR2 FQGNSA. V lost 5 bases and J 0 bases, leaving 19 bases between the germline ends. The CDR3 loop spans 17 amino acids. The CDR3 protein is CASSAAPGGPYQETQYF. CDR3 in DNA: TGTGCCAGCAGCGCAGCCCCCGGAGGCCCGTACCAAGAGACCCAGTACTTC. The whole variable domain, filled in from reference TRBV7-2 and TRBJ2-5, reads GAGVSQSPSNKVTEKGKDVELRCDPISGHTALYWYRQSLGQGLEFLIYFQGNSAPDKSGLPSDRFSAERTGGSVSTLTIQRTQQEDSAVYLCASSAAPGGPYQETQYFGPGTRLLVL.

J is TRBJ2-7 and V is TRBV24-1; 9 nucleotides match TRBD1. Germline V gene lookup returns CDR1 KGHDR and CDR2 SFDVKD. This CDR3 has 14 amino acids. V was clipped by 5 bases and J by 2 bases; unmatched bases: 3. In DNA form, the CDR3 reads TGTGCCACCAGTGTGGGACAGGGACCCTACGAGCAGTACTTC. This codes for CATSVGQGPYEQYF.